These T cell receptor beta chains were read from a single sample in a study of cytomegalovirus exposure and HLA in healthy donors. TCRdb keeps only in-frame clones here, not all; method: immunoSEQ multiplex PCR. The repertoire holds around 100,000 clones, approximately 73% seen once, with under 4.5% in the top ten. Sample: PBMCs. All receptors derive from a man aged 40-55 years in good health and CMV-seronegative. The CDR3 runs from the conserved cysteine through the conserved F or W. The order of the fields is clone size, V gene, CDR3 length, J gene, D gene, CDR3 DNA, CDR3 protein. D genes are given only for firm matches. The size of a clone is reported for some rows only, either as once, few or many, or as a class for expanded clones.

>.|TRBV7-2|15|TRBJ2-1|TRBD2
TGTGCCAGCAGCACTAGCGGGGGGGTCTTCGATGAGCAGTTCTTC
CASSTSGGVFDEQFF
>.|TRBV19|16|TRBJ1-2|TRBD1
TGTGCCAGTGTCCAAGAGAGGGACAGGGACTACTATGGCTACACCTTC
CASVQERDRDYYGYTF
>few|TRBV19|15|TRBJ1-1|.
TGTGCCAGTAGTAACCGGAGGGACGCGGGGACTGAAGCTTTCTTT
CASSNRRDAGTEAFF
>.|TRBV6-5|15|TRBJ2-2|TRBD1
TGTGCCAGCAGTCGGGACAGGGGAATCACCGGGGAGCTGTTTTTT
CASSRDRGITGELFF
>.|TRBV13|16|TRBJ2-5|TRBD2
TGTGCCAGCAGCTTAGAGGGCCTAGCGGGGAGAGAGACCCAGTACTTC
CASSLEGLAGRETQYF
>.|TRBV2|17|TRBJ2-1|.
TGTGCCAGCAGCATGAGGGCCCCAACCAGCTCCTACAATGAGCAGTTCTTC
CASSMRAPTSSYNEQFF
>few|TRBV4-1|19|TRBJ1-2|TRBD1
TGCGCCAGCAGCCGCCCGTTGAGAAGGACAGGGGGCATGGGCTATGGCTACACCTTC
CASSRPLRRTGGMGYGYTF
>.|TRBV25-1|13|TRBJ2-2|.
TGTGCCAGCAGTAAATCTGAGGTCGGGGAGCTGTTTTTT
CASSKSEVGELFF
>.|TRBV10-3|15|TRBJ2-2|.
TGTGCCATCAGTGGGACTACCCCGGGCACCGGGGAGCTGTTTTTT
CAISGTTPGTGELFF
>.|TRBV2|15|TRBJ2-1|TRBD2
TGTGCCAGCAGTGAGGGACTAGCGGGGGGGCAGGAGAAGTTCTTC
CASSEGLAGGQEKFF
>.|TRBV7-9|17|TRBJ2-2|TRBD2
TGTGCCAGCAGCCCGATAGAGACTAGCTATAGCACCGGGGAGCTGTTTTTT
CASSPIETSYSTGELFF
>.|TRBV6-1|14|TRBJ2-3|.
TGTGCCAGCAGTAGTCAGGGTTGGACAGATACGCAGTATTTT
CASSSQGWTDTQYF
>.|TRBV7-2|13|TRBJ2-7|.
TGTGCCAGCAGCTTGGCCCTTTCCTACGAGCAGTACTTC
CASSLALSYEQYF
>.|TRBV5-1|14|TRBJ2-7|TRBD1
TGCGCCAGCACATACGGACAGGGGGCCGAGGAGCAGTACTTC
CASTYGQGAEEQYF
>many|TRBV19|13|TRBJ1-5|.
TGTGCCAGTAGTATGAGTAGCAATCAGCCCCAGCATTTT
CASSMSSNQPQHF
>.|TRBV6-1|14|TRBJ2-5|.
TGTGCCAGCATCCGCACAGGTCAGGGAGAGACCCAGTACTTC
CASIRTGQGETQYF
>.|TRBV9|13|TRBJ2-3|.
TGTGCCAGCGGGGGGGGCCGCACAGATACGCAGTATTTT
CASGGGRTDTQYF
>.|TRBV6-6|12|TRBJ2-7|.
TGTGCCAGCAGTTTGCGCCCCTACGAGCAGTACTTC
CASSLRPYEQYF
>.|TRBV15|15|TRBJ2-4|.
TGTGCCACCAGCAGAGTTGGGGAAGAGGGAAACATTCAGTACTTC
CATSRVGEEGNIQYF
>.|TRBV15|17|TRBJ1-4|.
TGTGCCACCAGCAGAGTTCCCTTAGGGGCAACTAATGAAAAACTGTTTTTT
CATSRVPLGATNEKLFF
>few|TRBV19|12|TRBJ2-3|TRBD2
TGTGCCAGTGGAGCGATAGCGGGGGGCTCGCATTTT
CASGAIAGGSHF
>.|TRBV4-1|17|TRBJ1-2|TRBD1
TGCGCCAGCAGCCGTTATATGGGACAGGGTATTCACTATGGCTACACCTTC
CASSRYMGQGIHYGYTF
>once|TRBV5-4|15|TRBJ1-4|.
TGTGCCAGCAGCTCGACAGACAGCGCGGAGGAAAAACTGTTTTTT
CASSSTDSAEEKLFF
>few|TRBV2|14|TRBJ2-7|.
TGTGCCAGCAGAGCACAGGGAAGCTCCTACGAGCAGTACTTC
CASRAQGSSYEQYF
>many|TRBV19|15|TRBJ2-7|TRBD1
TGTGCCAGTAGTCCGGGGACAGGAGGTTCCTACGAGCAGTACTTC
CASSPGTGGSYEQYF
>.|TRBV15|14|TRBJ2-3|TRBD1
TGTGCCACCAGCAGAGCCGGGACAGGGAATACGCAGTATTTT
CATSRAGTGNTQYF
>few|TRBV5-4|15|TRBJ2-7|TRBD2
TGTGCCAGCAGCTATGCCGGGACTAGCTCCTACGAGCAGTACTTC
CASSYAGTSSYEQYF
>few|TRBV10-3|14|TRBJ2-2|.
TGTGCCATCAGTGAGGTCTACGTTAGCGGGGAGCTGTTTTTT
CAISEVYVSGELFF
>.|TRBV5-1|17|TRBJ2-2|TRBD1
TGCGCCAGCAGCTTAGATGCCGGGACAGGGGGGACCGGGGAGCTGTTTTTT
CASSLDAGTGGTGELFF
>.|TRBV18|13|TRBJ1-5|.
TGTGCCACCGCCAGGGGTAGCAATCAGCCCCAGCATTTT
CATARGSNQPQHF
>.|TRBV19|15|TRBJ1-4|.
TGTGCCAGTAGTGCCCCTGGGAGGCTGAATGAAAAACTGTTTTTT
CASSAPGRLNEKLFF
>few|TRBV6-6|16|TRBJ1-6|TRBD1
TGTGCCAGCAGTTACTCCGGGACAGGGCCCAATTCACCCCTCCACTTT
CASSYSGTGPNSPLHF
>.|TRBV7-2|18|TRBJ2-1|TRBD2
TGTGCCAGCAGCCTGACTAGCGGGGACCTGAGCTCCTACAATGAGCAGTTCTTC
CASSLTSGDLSSYNEQFF
>.|TRBV12-5|13|TRBJ2-7|.
TGTGCTAGTGGTTTGCGCACAGGGTACGAGCAGTACTTC
CASGLRTGYEQYF
>.|TRBV9|14|TRBJ1-1|.
TGTGCCAGCAGCGTAGGGGGGGGCCACACTGAAGCTTTCTTT
CASSVGGGHTEAFF
>.|TRBV27|17|TRBJ2-3|TRBD2
TGTGCCAGCAGTTTATCGGCTAGCGGGGGGTTTACAGATACGCAGTATTTT
CASSLSASGGFTDTQYF
>.|TRBV6-6|14|TRBJ1-2|TRBD1
TGTGCCAGCAGTTACTCAGGGGGCGCGGCTGGCTACACCTTC
CASSYSGGAAGYTF
>.|TRBV6-6|13|TRBJ2-1|.
TGTGCCAGCAGTTACACCTCCGAGGTAGAGCAGTTCTTC
CASSYTSEVEQFF
>.|TRBV11-2|12|TRBJ2-3|TRBD2
TGTGCCAGCAGCTTCGTGCGGGGGACGCAGTATTTT
CASSFVRGTQYF
>once|TRBV11-2|16|TRBJ2-5|TRBD2
TGTGCCAGCAGCTTAACTAGCGGGGGGACTCAAGAGACCCAGTACTTC
CASSLTSGGTQETQYF
>.|TRBV28|13|TRBJ2-4|.
TGTGCCAGCAGTTTACCCGGGTTTGGCATTCAGTACTTC
CASSLPGFGIQYF
>.|TRBV27|16|TRBJ2-1|.
TGTGCCAGCAGTTTACACCGGGACTGGGTCTACAATGAGCAGTTCTTC
CASSLHRDWVYNEQFF
>.|TRBV2|12|TRBJ2-5|.
TGTGCCAGCAGTGGAGCCAAAGGGGCCCAGTACTTC
CASSGAKGAQYF
>.|TRBV5-6|15|TRBJ2-1|TRBD2
TGTGCCAGCAGCCCCCCCGGGGGGGGCTACAATGAGCAGTTCTTC
CASSPPGGGYNEQFF
>.|TRBV29-1|11|TRBJ2-1|TRBD2
TGCAGCGTTGGGGCGGGGGGTGAGCAGTTCTTC
CSVGAGGEQFF
>.|TRBV29-1|13|TRBJ1-4|TRBD1
TGCAGCGTTGGGACAGGGTGGAATGAAAAACTGTTTTTT
CSVGTGWNEKLFF
>few|TRBV5-1|15|TRBJ1-2|.
TGCGCCAGCAGCGGTGACCTGACCAGGGACTATGGCTACACCTTC
CASSGDLTRDYGYTF
>.|TRBV5-1|17|TRBJ1-1|TRBD1
TGCGCCAGCAGCTGGGGAGTGAGGGGGCAACGGGGCACTGAAGCTTTCTTT
CASSWGVRGQRGTEAFF
>.|TRBV13|13|TRBJ1-5|.
TGTGCCAGCAGCTTGAGTCCTGCCCGGGACCAGCATTTT
CASSLSPARDQHF
>once|TRBV5-1|16|TRBJ2-7|TRBD2
TGCGCCAGCAGCAGACCCGGGACTAGCACACCCCACGAGCAGTACTTC
CASSRPGTSTPHEQYF
>.|TRBV5-1|17|TRBJ2-3|TRBD2
TGCGCCAGCGGGTTGGGAGCGGGGGGACGAACCACAGATACGCAGTATTTT
CASGLGAGGRTTDTQYF
>.|TRBV7-2|15|TRBJ2-3|.
TGTGCCAGCAGCTTAGCGGCGGGACCCGGGGGTACGCAGTATTTT
CASSLAAGPGGTQYF
>.|TRBV15|15|TRBJ2-7|.
TGTGCCACCAGCAGAGAGCAAGCGGGCCTGGGCGAGCAGTACTTC
CATSREQAGLGEQYF
>few|TRBV5-6|14|TRBJ2-6|.
TGTGCCAGCAGCTTCCGCTCTGGGGCCAACGTCCTGACTTTC
CASSFRSGANVLTF
>few|TRBV6-5|14|TRBJ1-1|.
TGTGCCAGCAGTTATAGTGAAGGGGCTACTGAAGCTTTCTTT
CASSYSEGATEAFF
>once|TRBV13|15|TRBJ1-1|.
TGTGCCAGCAGCTCAACCGTCAGGGTGAACACTAAAGCTTTCTTT
CASSSTVRVNTKAFF
>.|TRBV15|15|TRBJ1-4|.
TGTGCCACCAGCGGAGGAGATGCAACTAATGAAAAACTGTTTTTT
CATSGGDATNEKLFF
>.|TRBV6-1|13|TRBJ2-7|TRBD1
TGTGCCAGCAGGTCGGACAGGGTGTACGAGCAGTACTTC
CASRSDRVYEQYF
>.|TRBV6-5|15|TRBJ2-2|.
TGTGCCAGCAGTTATGGGTTTCAGGGCACCGGGGAGCTGTTTTTT
CASSYGFQGTGELFF